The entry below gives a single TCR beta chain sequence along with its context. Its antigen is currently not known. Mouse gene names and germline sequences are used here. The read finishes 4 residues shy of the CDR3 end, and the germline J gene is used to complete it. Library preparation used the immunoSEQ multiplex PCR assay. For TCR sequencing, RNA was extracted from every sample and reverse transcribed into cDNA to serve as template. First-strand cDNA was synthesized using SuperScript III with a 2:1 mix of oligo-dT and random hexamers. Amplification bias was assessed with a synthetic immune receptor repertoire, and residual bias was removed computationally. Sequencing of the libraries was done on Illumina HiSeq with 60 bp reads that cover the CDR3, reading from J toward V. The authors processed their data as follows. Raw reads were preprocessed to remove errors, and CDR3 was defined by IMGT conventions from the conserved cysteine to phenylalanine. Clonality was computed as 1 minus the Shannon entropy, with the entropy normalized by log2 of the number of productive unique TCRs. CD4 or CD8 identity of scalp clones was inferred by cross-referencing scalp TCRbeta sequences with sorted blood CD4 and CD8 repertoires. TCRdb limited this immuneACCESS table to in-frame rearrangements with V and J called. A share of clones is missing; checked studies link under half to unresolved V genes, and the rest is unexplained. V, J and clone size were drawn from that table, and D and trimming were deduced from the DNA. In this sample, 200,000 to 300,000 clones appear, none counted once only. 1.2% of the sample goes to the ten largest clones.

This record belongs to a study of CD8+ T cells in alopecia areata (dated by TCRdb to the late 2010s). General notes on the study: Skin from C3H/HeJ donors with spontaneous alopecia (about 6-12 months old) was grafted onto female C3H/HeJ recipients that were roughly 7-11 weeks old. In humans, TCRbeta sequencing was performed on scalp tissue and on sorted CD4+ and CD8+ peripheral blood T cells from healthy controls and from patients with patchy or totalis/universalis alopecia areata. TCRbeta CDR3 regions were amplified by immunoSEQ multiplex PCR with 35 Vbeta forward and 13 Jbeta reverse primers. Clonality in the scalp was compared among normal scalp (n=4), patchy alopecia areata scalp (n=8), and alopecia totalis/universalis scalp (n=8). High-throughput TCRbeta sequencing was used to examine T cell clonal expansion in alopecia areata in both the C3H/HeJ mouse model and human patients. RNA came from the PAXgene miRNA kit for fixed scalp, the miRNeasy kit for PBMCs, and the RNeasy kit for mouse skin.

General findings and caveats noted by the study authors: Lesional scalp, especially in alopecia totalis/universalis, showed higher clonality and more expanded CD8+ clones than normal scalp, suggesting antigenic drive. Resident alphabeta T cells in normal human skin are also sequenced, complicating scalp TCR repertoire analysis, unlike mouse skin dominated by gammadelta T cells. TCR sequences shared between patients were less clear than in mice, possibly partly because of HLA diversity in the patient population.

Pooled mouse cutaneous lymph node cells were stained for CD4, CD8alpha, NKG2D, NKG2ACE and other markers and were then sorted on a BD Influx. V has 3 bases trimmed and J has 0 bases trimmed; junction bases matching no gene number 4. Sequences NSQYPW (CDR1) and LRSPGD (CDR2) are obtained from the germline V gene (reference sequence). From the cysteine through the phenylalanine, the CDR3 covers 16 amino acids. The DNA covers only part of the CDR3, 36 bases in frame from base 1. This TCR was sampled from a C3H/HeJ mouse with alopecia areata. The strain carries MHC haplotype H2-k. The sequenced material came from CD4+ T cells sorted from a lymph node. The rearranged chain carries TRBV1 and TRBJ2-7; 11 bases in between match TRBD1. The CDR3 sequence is CTCSAPGQGGSYEQYF. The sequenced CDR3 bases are TGCACCTGCAGTGCGCCGGGACAGGGGGGCTCCTAT.